This passage covers 5 T cell receptor beta chains from one sample sequenced in a study of T cells in Graves' hyperthyroidism and ophthalmopathy. RNA transcripts provided the source from which TCR beta CDR3 regions were amplified. HTBI primers were the set used in a first-round RT-PCR of the TCR CDR3. A single record per CDR3 protein comes from TCRdb applying MiXCR to the multiplex PCR reads. The sample has hundreds of thousands of distinct CDR3 sequences, 46% seen once. The sample taken for sequencing was peripheral blood or thyroid tissue (not recorded which). The source is a woman younger than 30 with Graves' hyperthyroidism.

This sequence joins TRBV15 and TRBJ2-6, with unresolved D. Trimming removed 4 bases at V and 4 bases at J, with 5 bases between. The CDR3 covers 13 residues. CDR1 LNHNV and CDR2 YYDKDF come from the germline V gene (reference sequence). The CDR3 coding sequence is TGTGCCACCAGCACGACGGGGGCCAACGTCCTGACTTTC. It specifies CATSTTGANVLTF.

For this clonotype: Germline is not matched at one junction end, which may reflect a read error. The chain has TRBV12-3 or TRBV12-4 and TRBJ1-6; possible D gene TRBD1, 5 bases. CDR3 size: 15 residues. CDR3 bases: TGTGCCAGTAGAGACAGTAGTTCCTGTAATTCACCCCTCCACTTT. Translated: CASRDSSSCNSPLHF.

The chain couples TRBV4-2 to TRBJ1-1, with D possibly being TRBD1 (5 bases). CDR1 LGHNA and CDR2 YNFKEQ come from the germline V gene. V shed 7 bases and J shed 3 bases, with 12 bases lying between them. The CDR3 length is 13 residues. The CDR3 region is CASMGSGYTEAFF. CDR3 sequence (DNA): TGTGCCAGCATGGGCTCAGGGTACACTGAAGCTTTCTTT.

This sequence joins TRBV10-2 and TRBJ1-5; 7 nucleotides line up with TRBD1. Trimming removed 0 bases from V and 4 bases from J; junction bases left unmatched: 9. The CDR3 spans 17 residues. Germline V gives CDR1 WSHSY, CDR2 SAAADI. The DNA of the CDR3 is TGCGCCAGCAGTGAGTCGGGGGTCAGCAGGGGGAATCAGCCCCAGCATTTT. It encodes CASSESGVSRGNQPQHF.

In its sample, this clonotype was seen many times. V and J are TRBV19 and TRBJ1-3; D uncertain. This CDR3 contains 13 residues. The germline V gene has CDR1 LNHDA and CDR2 SQIVND (reference sequence). V was shortened by 4 bases and J by 4 bases, with 8 bases between the two germline ends. The CDR3 DNA is TGTGCCAGTAGTACGGGCGGAGGAAACACCATATATTTT. It yields the protein CASSTGGGNTIYF.